This is a list of T cell receptor beta chains from one sample in a study of blood T cell repertoires in COVID-19. The data were produced by immunoSEQ multiplex PCR, yet TCRdb's version contains in-frame clones alone and is incomplete. The top ten clones hold over 20% of a sample with some 120,000 clones, approximately 83% of them seen once. The source material was peripheral blood. The receptors shown here come from a woman of 80 years or more with acute or convalescent COVID-19. CDR3s include the opening cysteine and the closing phenylalanine or tryptophan. The D gene is left open where the match is weak. Rows may omit the clone size; those that give it use once, few, many or a size class.

.,TRBJ2-3,.,TRBV13,CASSLGTHTDTQYF,TGTGCCAGCAGCTTAGGGACTCACACAGATACGCAGTATTTT
.,TRBJ2-5,.,TRBV2,CASSLSPKGETQYF,TGTGCCAGCAGTCTCTCCCCTAAGGGGGAGACCCAGTACTTC
.,TRBJ1-5,few,TRBV2,CASSGEQYQPQHF,TGTGCCAGCTCTGGGGAGCAGTATCAGCCCCAGCATTTT
.,TRBJ1-5,few,TRBV15,CATSGRSGPNQPQHF,TGTGCCACCAGCGGTCGCTCAGGTCCTAATCAGCCCCAGCATTTT
.,TRBJ1-1,.,TRBV2,CASSVRENTEAFF,TGTGCCAGCAGTGTAAGAGAAAACACTGAAGCTTTCTTT
.,TRBJ2-1,.,TRBV5-1,CASSLISGTPSNNEQFF,TGCGCCAGCAGCTTGATCTCCGGGACTCCTTCCAACAATGAGCAGTTCTTC
.,TRBJ1-3,.,TRBV20-1,CSASDIGASWNTIYF,TGCAGTGCTAGTGATATTGGAGCCAGCTGGAACACCATATATTTT
TRBD1,TRBJ1-5,.,TRBV24-1,CATSDLDRVPQPQHF,TGTGCCACCAGTGATCTGGACAGGGTACCTCAGCCCCAGCATTTT
TRBD1,TRBJ1-2,.,TRBV5-1,CASSLSRGLGGYTF,TGCGCCAGCAGCTTGTCCAGGGGGCTGGGTGGCTACACCTTC
TRBD1,TRBJ1-4,.,TRBV15,CATSRGGQNNEKLFF,TGTGCCACCAGCAGAGGGGGACAGAATAATGAAAAACTGTTTTTT
.,TRBJ1-1,.,TRBV28,CASSRNEGAFF,TGTGCCAGCAGCCGCAATGAGGGAGCTTTCTTT
TRBD1,TRBJ1-5,.,TRBV19,CASHRGDSNQPQHF,TGTGCCAGTCACAGGGGGGATAGCAATCAGCCCCAGCATTTT
TRBD2,TRBJ2-1,.,TRBV9,CASSSSVAGGPGEQFF,TGTGCCAGCAGCTCCTCGGTAGCGGGGGGGCCTGGAGAGCAGTTCTTC
TRBD1,TRBJ1-2,.,TRBV4-2,CASSPGQGDGYTF,TGTGCCAGCAGCCCGGGACAGGGGGATGGCTACACCTTC
TRBD2,TRBJ2-3,once,TRBV4-2,CASSRAAGGQQRTDTQYF,TGTGCCAGCAGCCGGGCAGCGGGGGGGCAACAGCGCACAGATACGCAGTATTTT
TRBD1,TRBJ1-5,.,TRBV6-6,CASSSTGSDNQPQHF,TGTGCCAGCAGCTCGACAGGGTCTGACAATCAGCCCCAGCATTTT
.,TRBJ2-3,.,TRBV3-1/TRBV3-2,CASSPPHRDTQYF,TGTGCCAGCAGCCCCCCCCACCGGGATACGCAGTATTTT
.,TRBJ1-1,.,TRBV7-3,CASSLVGHGDTEAFF,TGTGCCAGCAGCTTAGTCGGCCACGGGGACACTGAAGCTTTCTTT
.,TRBJ1-1,once,TRBV19,CASSIVYGNTEAFF,TGTGCCAGTAGTATAGTTTACGGGAACACTGAAGCTTTCTTT
TRBD1,TRBJ1-1,once,TRBV5-1,CASRGGAGLNTEAFF,TGCGCCAGCAGAGGGGGCGCCGGTCTGAACACTGAAGCTTTCTTT
TRBD1,TRBJ1-6,once,TRBV6-5,CASSYSSGQVGSPLHF,TGTGCCAGCAGTTACTCTTCGGGACAGGTTGGATCACCCCTCCACTTT
.,TRBJ1-6,.,TRBV11-2,CASSLRVGTGSPLHF,TGTGCCAGCAGCTTAAGGGTGGGGACTGGATCACCCCTCCACTTT
.,TRBJ2-5,.,TRBV7-9,CASSPARPRGETQYF,TGTGCCAGCAGCCCAGCGCGGCCCCGGGGAGAGACCCAGTACTTC
TRBD1,TRBJ1-5,.,TRBV5-8,CASSAPKDRGSNQPQHF,TGTGCCAGCAGCGCCCCGAAAGACAGGGGGAGCAATCAGCCCCAGCATTTT
.,TRBJ1-5,.,TRBV6-6,CASSPTERPQHF,TGTGCCAGCAGCCCCACTGAGCGGCCCCAGCATTTT
.,TRBJ1-3,.,TRBV2,CASSLNLATGNTIYF,TGTGCCAGCAGTCTGAACTTAGCAACTGGAAACACCATATATTTT
TRBD1,TRBJ1-6,.,TRBV9,CASSADRVNSPLHF,TGTGCCAGCAGCGCCGACAGGGTAAATTCACCCCTCCACTTT
.,TRBJ2-2,.,TRBV18,CASSPPGSAGELFF,TGTGCCAGCTCACCACCGGGCAGTGCCGGGGAGCTGTTTTTT
TRBD2,TRBJ2-1,.,TRBV13,CASSLTLRGGDNEQFF,TGTGCCAGCAGCTTAACACTGCGCGGGGGAGACAATGAGCAGTTCTTC
TRBD2,TRBJ2-5,.,TRBV18,CASSPRLAETQYF,TGTGCCAGCTCACCAAGACTAGCGGAGACCCAGTACTTC
.,TRBJ2-3,.,TRBV7-9,CASRPSRSGGTKDTQYF,TGTGCCAGCAGACCCTCGAGGTCAGGGGGGACGAAGGATACGCAGTATTTT
TRBD1,TRBJ1-2,.,TRBV6-5,CASILVAGGRGGYTF,TGTGCCAGCATTCTCGTGGCAGGGGGTAGAGGCGGCTACACCTTC